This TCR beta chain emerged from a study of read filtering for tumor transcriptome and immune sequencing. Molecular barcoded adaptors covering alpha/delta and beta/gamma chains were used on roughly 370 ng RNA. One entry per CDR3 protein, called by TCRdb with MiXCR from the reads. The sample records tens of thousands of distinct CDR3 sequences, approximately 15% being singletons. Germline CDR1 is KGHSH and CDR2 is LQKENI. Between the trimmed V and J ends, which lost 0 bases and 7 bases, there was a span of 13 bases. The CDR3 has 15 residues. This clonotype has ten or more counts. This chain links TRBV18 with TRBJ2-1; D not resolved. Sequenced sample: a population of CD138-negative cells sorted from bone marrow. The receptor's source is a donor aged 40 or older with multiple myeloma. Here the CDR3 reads CASSPPNQVSNEQFF. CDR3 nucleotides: TGTGCCAGCTCACCACCGAACCAGGTTTCGAATGAGCAGTTCTTC.